These 28 T cell receptor beta chains share one sample of origin, sequenced in a study of PD-L1 blockade in urothelial cancer. Time point of the sample: pretreatment peripheral blood. TCRdb keeps only in-frame clones here, not all; method: immunoSEQ multiplex PCR. Here the sample spans around 70,000 clones, roughly 84% being singletons. This specimen was PBMCs, taken around atezolizumab (anti-PD-L1) treatment. Source of these receptors: a woman in her sixties or seventies with urothelial cancer.

This clone was counted only a few times. The genes are TRBV28 and TRBJ1-1; 9 positions match TRBD1. The CDR3 runs 15 residues. Trimming cost V 4 bases and J 6 bases; bases outside gene matches: 9. Germline V CDR1 and CDR2: MDHEN, SYDVKM. The CDR3 sequence is CASSSSTGGYSEAFF. The DNA of the CDR3 is TGTGCCAGCAGTTCCTCGACAGGGGGATATTCTGAAGCTTTCTTT.

This clone has just a few counts. The chain couples TRBV20-1 to TRBJ1-2; D is undetermined. Trimming removed 3 bases at V and 7 bases at J, with 9 bases between. This CDR3 region has 11 residues. CDR1 is DFQATT, CDR2 SNEGSKA, per germline (reference sequence). The CDR3 protein is CSASVGSGYTF. The CDR3 bases are TGCAGTGCTAGCGTCGGTAGTGGCTACACCTTC.

The rearrangement joins TRBV7-6 to TRBJ2-1; 7 bases agree with TRBD2. CDR1 SGHVS and CDR2 FNYEAQ come from the germline V gene. The CDR3 is made up of 18 amino acids. The trim removed 3 bases at V and 0 bases at J, leaving 11 bases unmatched. The chain's CDR3 is CASSFGSGSLSSYNEQFF. The CDR3 nucleotides read TGTGCCAGCAGCTTTGGTAGCGGGTCTTTGAGCTCCTACAATGAGCAGTTCTTC.

The rearrangement links TRBV11-2 to TRBJ2-7; TRBD1 matches at 9 bases. This CDR3 has 17 amino acids. Germline-derived CDR1 and CDR2 are SGHAT and FQNNGV. Losses at the gene ends were 5 bases for V and 5 bases for J; bases not matched to a gene: 16. The CDR3 sequence: CASSHRTRTGAKNEQYF. The CDR3 DNA is TGTGCCAGCAGCCACCGAACTAGGACAGGGGCGAAGAACGAGCAGTACTTC. Full variable domain (remainder filled in from reference TRBV11-2 and TRBJ2-7): EAGVAQSPRYKIIEKRQSVAFWCNPISGHATLYWYQQILGQGPKLLIQFQNNGVVDDSQLPKDRFSAERLKGVDSTLKIQPAKLEDSAVYLCASSHRTRTGAKNEQYFGPGTRLTVT.

The chain recombines TRBV28 with TRBJ2-1; the D gene is possibly TRBD2 (5 bases). The CDR3 extends over 15 amino acids. V dropped 4 bases and J dropped 0 bases, with 10 bases sitting between them. Germline CDR1 MDHEN, CDR2 SYDVKM. The CDR3 coding sequence is TGTGCCAGCAGTTCGGACTCAAGCTCCTACAATGAGCAGTTCTTC. It encodes CASSSDSSSYNEQFF.

The chain links TRBV11-2 to TRBJ2-3; 11 bases map to TRBD2. V shed 3 bases and J 2 bases; nucleotides not matched to a gene: 7. This CDR3 has 17 amino acids. Germline lookup yields CDR1 SGHAT and CDR2 FQNNGV. DNA of the CDR3: TGTGCCAGCAGCTTGGTTGGTAGCGGGGGGGTCACAGATACGCAGTATTTT. As protein: CASSLVGSGGVTDTQYF.

The chain combines TRBV11-3 with TRBJ2-7; D unclear. This CDR3 spans 14 amino acids. Germline values: CDR1 SGHNT, CDR2 YENEEA. The V gene lost 5 bases and the J gene lost 2 bases, with 13 bases spanning the gap. The CDR3 region is CASSLGRPTYEQYF. As DNA, the CDR3 is TGTGCCAGCAGCCTGGGCAGGCCGACCTACGAGCAGTACTTC.

A single count supports this clone. This sequence joins TRBV7-9 and TRBJ2-7; 8 bases are a match to TRBD1. V lost 5 bases to trimming and J lost 5 bases; unmatched junction nucleotides: 17. The CDR3 is 17 residues long. CDR1 is SEHNR and CDR2 is FQNEAQ in the germline V gene (reference sequence). The CDR3, as DNA: TGTGCCAGCAGCCTGACAGGGGACAACTCACAAATAAACGAGCAGTACTTC. Residues: CASSLTGDNSQINEQYF.

The rearrangement links TRBV30 to TRBJ2-5; possible D gene TRBD1, 6 bases. CDR3 size: 12 residues. V was shortened by 5 bases and J by 3 bases, with 10 bases between the two germline ends. Looked up from germline, CDR1 is GTSNPN and CDR2 is SVGIG (reference sequence). The CDR3 DNA reads TGTGCCTGGGGCTGGACAGAAGAGACCCAGTACTTC. This encodes CAWGWTEETQYF.

The rearrangement uses TRBV5-1 and TRBJ2-2, with 7 nucleotides matching TRBD2. The CDR3 sequence is 16 residues long. J was trimmed by 3 bases and V by 0 bases; bases with no gene match: 5. Germline CDR1 and CDR2: SGHRS and YFSETQ. CDR3 nucleotides: TGCGCCAGCAGCTTGGAGGTGCTAGCGGACACCGGGGAGCTGTTTTTT. Protein sequence: CASSLEVLADTGELFF.

The chain combines TRBV7-2 with TRBJ2-1; 14 bases fit TRBD2. Germline V gives CDR1 SGHTA, CDR2 FQGNSA. There are 17 residues in the CDR3. Germline trimming cut 1 base from V and 9 bases from J; bases unmatched to any gene: 8. Here the CDR3 reads CASSLVNPGLAGVEQFF. The CDR3 region has the DNA TGTGCCAGCAGCTTAGTAAACCCGGGACTAGCGGGAGTTGAGCAGTTCTTC.

This clone has a single count. CDR3 protein: CASSPSDSSNQPQHF. In nucleotides, the CDR3 is TGTGCCAGCTCACCCTCGGACAGTAGCAATCAGCCCCAGCATTTT. The V call is TRBV18, the J call TRBJ1-5, with a possible D match to TRBD1 (6 bases). CDR3 size: 15 residues. V lost 3 bases and J lost 0, with 9 bases in between. Germline assignment: CDR1 KGHSH and CDR2 LQKENI.

The V gene is TRBV6-1, the J gene TRBJ2-1, with 12 positions matching TRBD2. The CDR3 extends over 16 amino acids. The V and J ends lost 4 bases and 4 bases, in that order; junction bases with no gene match: 5. Germline loops: CDR1 MNHNS, CDR2 SASEGT. Here the CDR3 reads CASSASLAGGYNEQFF. The CDR3 nucleotides are TGTGCCAGCAGTGCGTCACTAGCGGGGGGATACAATGAGCAGTTCTTC.

V gene TRBV30 combines with J gene TRBJ1-4; D call uncertain. This CDR3 comprises 13 residues. The V end was cut by 0 bases, the J end by 8 bases, with 10 bases between. Germline V lookup: CDR1 GTSNPN, CDR2 SVGIG (reference sequence). The CDR3 coding sequence is TGTGCCTGGAGTGTACTTCGGGAAGAAAAACTGTTTTTT. This gives the protein CAWSVLREEKLFF.

This clone appeared a single time. For the CDR3, the DNA is TGTGCCAGCAGTGACTCGCTAGCGGGGGGGCCAGATACGCAGTATTTT. Translation: CASSDSLAGGPDTQYF. The chain links TRBV6-4 to TRBJ2-3; 12 nucleotides line up with TRBD2. This CDR3 comprises 16 residues. The trim removed 0 bases at V and 4 bases at J, leaving 2 bases unmatched. Germline CDR1 reads MRHNA; CDR2 reads SNTAGT.

This sequence joins TRBV30 and TRBJ1-5; 7 positions match TRBD1. V shed 3 bases, J shed 6 bases, and the junction held 8 bases outside the gene matches. Germline lookup yields CDR1 GTSNPN and CDR2 SVGIG (reference sequence). The CDR3 contains 14 residues. This chain's CDR3 is CAWREGAGGQPQHF. DNA for the CDR3: TGTGCCTGGAGGGAGGGGGCCGGGGGTCAGCCCCAGCATTTT.

The chain is built from TRBV7-8 and TRBJ2-1; D is possibly TRBD2 (7 bases). Germline assignment: CDR1 SGHVS and CDR2 FQNEAQ. Trimming removed 2 bases at V and 4 bases at J, with 18 bases between. This CDR3 comprises 17 residues. The CDR3 DNA reads as TGTGCCAGCAGCTTACCTGGGGGGGGGACACTTTACAATGAGCAGTTCTTC. Its translation: CASSLPGGGTLYNEQFF.

V usage is TRBV10-3 and J usage is TRBJ1-1; no clear D gene. Trimming took 5 bases from V and 0 from J, leaving 7 bases between them. CDR1 and CDR2 (germline): ENHRY, SYGVKD. The CDR3 loop spans 13 amino acids. CDR3 sequence reads: CAISQNMNTEAFF. DNA for the CDR3: TGTGCCATCAGTCAGAACATGAACACTGAAGCTTTCTTT.

CDR3 sequence: CASSGMGRGTYEQYF. In DNA form, the CDR3 reads TGTGCCAGTAGTGGCATGGGCAGGGGTACCTACGAGCAGTACTTC. The rearrangement links TRBV19 to TRBJ2-7, with D perhaps TRBD1 (6 bases). The CDR3 is made up of 15 amino acids. From germline, CDR1 is LNHDA and CDR2 SQIVND (reference sequence). Deletions cut 5 bases from V and 2 bases from J, with 16 bases between.

The chain joins TRBV19 to TRBJ2-5; TRBD2 might be the D (6 bases). This CDR3 has 13 residues. Germline CDR1 reads LNHDA; CDR2 reads SQIVND (reference sequence). The V and J ends lost 4 bases and 5 bases respectively, with 11 bases between them. The CDR3 protein is CASSTGLTETQYF. CDR3 coding DNA: TGTGCCAGTAGTACCGGACTAACGGAGACCCAGTACTTC.

V gene TRBV4-1 combines with J gene TRBJ2-7, with TRBD2 as a possible D gene (5 bases). CDR1 is MGHRA, CDR2 YSYEKL, per germline. V lost 4 bases, J lost 2 bases, and 12 bases lay in between. The CDR3 contains 14 residues. Here the CDR3 reads CASSPSERPYEQYF. In DNA form, the CDR3 reads TGCGCCAGCAGCCCTTCTGAGCGGCCCTACGAGCAGTACTTC.

The J gene is TRBJ1-1, the V gene TRBV19, with 7 bases that match TRBD1. The CDR3 is made up of 15 amino acids. V lost 1 base to trimming and J lost 5 bases; unmatched junction nucleotides: 7. From germline, CDR1 is LNHDA and CDR2 SQIVND (reference sequence). The CDR3 loop reads CASSIVEGAATEAFF. Written as DNA, the CDR3 is TGTGCCAGTAGTATAGTGGAGGGGGCCGCGACTGAAGCTTTCTTT.

J is TRBJ2-1 and V is TRBV7-9; 9 bases are shared with TRBD2. CDR3 size: 18 residues. The junction had 14 bases not matched to a gene; V was cut back by 1 base and J by 7 bases. Germline V gives CDR1 SEHNR, CDR2 FQNEAQ (reference sequence). The CDR3 DNA reads as TGTGCCAGCAGCTTAGGCCTGTTACGGGCGGGGGGGCAGAATGAGCAGTTCTTC. Translation: CASSLGLLRAGGQNEQFF. Full variable domain (rest looked up from reference TRBV7-9 and TRBJ2-1): DTGVSQNPRHKITKRGQNVTFRCDPISEHNRLYWYRQTLGQGPEFLTYFQNEAQLEKSRLLSDRFSAERPKGSFSTLEIQRTEQGDSAMYLCASSLGLLRAGGQNEQFFGPGTRLTVL.

The J gene is TRBJ2-5, the V gene TRBV15, with 12 bases lining up with TRBD2. Germline V gene lookup returns CDR1 LNHNV and CDR2 YYDKDF (reference sequence). Germline trimming cut 3 bases from V and 4 bases from J; bases unmatched to any gene: 21. The CDR3 covers 21 residues. The CDR3 region is CATSSLEWTSGNKRVAETQYF. The DNA of the CDR3 is TGTGCCACCAGCAGTCTGGAATGGACTAGCGGGAACAAGAGGGTGGCAGAGACCCAGTACTTC.

The V call is TRBV15, the J call TRBJ1-1; D is unclear. Germline loops: CDR1 LNHNV, CDR2 YYDKDF (reference sequence). Trimming removed 0 bases from V and 5 bases from J, with 13 bases in between. The CDR3 has 15 residues. The CDR3 loop reads CATSRDRDSWTEAFF. The CDR3 nucleotides read TGTGCCACCAGCAGAGATCGAGACTCTTGGACTGAAGCTTTCTTT.

A remark on this clone: It may be a read error: a sequence one base away is much more abundant. The chain is built from TRBV7-6 and TRBJ1-5, with 7 nucleotides matching TRBD1. Losses at the gene ends were 5 bases for V and 5 bases for J; bases not matched to a gene: 3. The CDR3 runs 13 residues. Germline values: CDR1 SGHVS, CDR2 FNYEAQ. CDR3 protein: CASSPGQYQPQHF. The DNA of the CDR3 is TGTGCCAGCAGCCCGGGACAGTATCAGCCCCAGCATTTT.

The chain links TRBV6-5 to TRBJ2-3, with TRBD1 identical over 10 bases. Unmatched junction bases numbered 2, after V lost 5 bases and J lost 3 bases. There are 14 residues in the CDR3. From germline, CDR1 is MNHEY and CDR2 SVGAGI. The CDR3 spells CASSDRGLTDTQYF. The DNA for the CDR3 is TGTGCCAGCAGTGACAGGGGGCTTACAGATACGCAGTATTTT.

The rearrangement links TRBV7-6 to TRBJ2-7; D call uncertain. This CDR3 spans 13 amino acids. CDR1 is SGHVS and CDR2 is FNYEAQ in the germline V gene. V was pared by 3 bases and J by 4 bases, with 10 bases between. The CDR3 DNA follows: TGTGCCAGCAGCTTTCGAATCGGGTACGAGCAGTACTTC. Its protein product is CASSFRIGYEQYF.